The following is a TCR beta chain sequence with its context. Its antigen is unidentified. This sample stems from a study of OX40 agonist ivuxolimab in advanced cancers. The CDR3 extends over 12 amino acids. V lost 1 base to trimming and J lost 5 bases, with 7 bases between them. Germline V gives CDR1 SGHDT, CDR2 YYEEEE. Sampled blood was obtained at baseline, cycle 4 day 1, and cycle 7 day 1. Study observations and caveats: There was clonal expansion of CD4+ and CD8+ blood T cells by week 6 at 0.1 to 3.0 mg/kg.

Sequenced by immunoSEQ multiplex PCR; TCRdb stores in-frame clones only, minus some. This sample yields tens of thousands of clones, of which about three quarters are seen a single time; under 3% belongs to the top ten. The sample was CD4+ or CD8+ T cells sorted from blood, taken in a trial of the OX40 agonist ivuxolimab. This clonotype originated in an adult with an advanced solid tumor such as melanoma, head and neck, liver or kidney cancer. J is TRBJ2-7 and V is TRBV5-6, with unresolved D. In DNA, the CDR3 is TGTGCCAGCAGCTTGATTGGGGACGAGCAGTACTTC. Translation: CASSLIGDEQYF.